This T cell receptor (beta chain) was captured by sequencing in a study of blood T cells in healthy people across ages. Study overall: About one barcoded beta molecule per two T cells was the capture yield of template switching.

Using a J-beta primer mix together with a sample-barcoded 5' primer, a second PCR was run for 7 to 11 cycles. TCRdb ran MiXCR on the 5' RACE reads and lists one entry per CDR3 protein. This sample has around 1,000,000 distinct CDR3 sequences, with 20% to 25% found just once. Trimming left V 0 bases short and J 10 bases short, with 10 bases between. The CDR3 length is 14 residues. Germline CDR1 MGHRA, CDR2 YSYEKL. These records were also assigned to another study, of T cells of mothers and their children.

The chain carries TRBV4-1 and TRBJ1-6, with unresolved D. Sequencing was done on a sample of blood. The TCR was taken from a girl aged 2 to 9 in good health. Here the CDR3 reads CASSQDLEVSPLHF. CDR3 nucleotide sequence: TGCGCCAGCAGCCAAGATTTGGAGGTATCACCCCTCCACTTT.